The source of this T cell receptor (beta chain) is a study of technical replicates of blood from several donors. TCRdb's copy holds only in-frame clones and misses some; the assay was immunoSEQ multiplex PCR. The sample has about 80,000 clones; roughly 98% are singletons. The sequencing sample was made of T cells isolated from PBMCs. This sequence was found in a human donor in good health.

The CDR3 nucleotides read TGCGCCAGCAAAGAGGCGATGAACACTGAAGCTTTCTTT. This encodes CASKEAMNTEAFF. The chain couples TRBV10-2 to TRBJ1-1; no definite D call. V gave up 7 bases and J gave up 0 bases, with 9 bases separating them. The CDR3 sequence is 13 residues long. The germline gives CDR1 WSHSY, CDR2 SAAADI.